What follows are 7 T cell receptor beta chains derived from one specimen sequenced in a study of cytomegalovirus exposure and HLA in healthy donors (dated by TCRdb to the late 2010s). The library was generated by the immunoSEQ multiplex PCR assay. For the multiplex PCR, a mixture combining 60 forward primers for TCR Vbeta segments and 13 reverse primers for TCR Jbeta segments was used. TCRdb mirrors the immuneACCESS table, restricted to in-frame sequences. Some clones are absent from its copies; in checked studies, under half trace to an unresolved V gene, and the reason for the others is unknown. Across this sample there are tens of thousands of clones, with 77% seen only once. The top ten clonotypes cover less than 4.5% of the sample. Sequenced: PBMCs. The receptors come from a young man in good health and CMV-seronegative.

The J gene is TRBJ1-5, the V gene TRBV5-4; D is possibly TRBD1 (5 bases). V shed 0 bases and J shed 5 bases, with 6 bases lying between them. This CDR3 is 13 amino acids long. Germline V gives CDR1 SGHNT, CDR2 YYREEE (reference sequence). CDR3 bases: TGTGCCAGCAGCTTGGGCAGGGATCAGCCCCAGCATTTT. As protein: CASSLGRDQPQHF.

This clone was observed a few times. V usage is TRBV18 and J usage is TRBJ2-5; 8 positions match TRBD1. In germline, CDR1 is KGHSH, CDR2 LQKENI. CDR3 length equals 16 residues. Losses at the gene ends were 3 bases for V and 2 bases for J; bases not matched to a gene: 8. DNA for the CDR3: TGTGCCAGCTCACCTAGGACAGGGACGGTTCAAGAGACCCAGTACTTC. It yields the protein CASSPRTGTVQETQYF.

This chain uses TRBV6-1 with TRBJ2-2; 8 bases match TRBD1. This CDR3 comprises 15 residues. V lost 3 bases and J lost 6; bases outside the gene matches: 6. Germline V lookup: CDR1 MNHNS, CDR2 SASEGT. The CDR3 region is CASSDRQGMAGELFF. The CDR3 bases are TGTGCCAGCAGTGACCGACAGGGGATGGCCGGGGAGCTGTTTTTT.

The chain recombines TRBV7-6 with TRBJ2-7; the D is unclear. Per germline, CDR1 SGHVS and CDR2 FNYEAQ. This CDR3 comprises 12 residues. Trimming cost V 4 bases and J 4 bases, with 8 bases left between them. CDR3 DNA sequence: TGTGCCAGCAGCTCAGAAACATACGAGCAGTACTTC. Protein: CASSSETYEQYF.

This clone occurred a few times. V usage is TRBV5-1 and J usage is TRBJ2-7, with TRBD1 as a possible D gene (6 bases). Germline V gene sequence: CDR1 SGHRS, CDR2 YFSETQ. Trimming pared 4 bases from V and 4 bases from J, leaving 21 bases between. The CDR3 has 16 amino acids. CDR3: CASSPSPDSRGYEQYF. The CDR3, as DNA: TGCGCCAGCAGCCCCAGTCCGGACAGTCGTGGATACGAGCAGTACTTC.

This chain uses TRBV18 with TRBJ2-1, with TRBD2 as a possible D gene (6 bases). Germline CDR1 reads KGHSH; CDR2 reads LQKENI. Trimming shortened V by 3 bases and J by 7 bases, and 10 bases separated the two germline ends. The CDR3 loop spans 13 amino acids. This CDR3 reads CASSPGGANEQFF. The CDR3 nucleotides read TGTGCCAGCTCACCGGGCGGGGCGAATGAGCAGTTCTTC.

The rearrangement links TRBV19 to TRBJ1-1; no clear D. The V gene lost 3 bases and the J gene lost 0 bases, with 8 bases spanning the gap. The CDR3 loop spans 14 amino acids. The germline V gene encodes CDR1 LNHDA and CDR2 SQIVND (reference sequence). This CDR3 is CASSITKMNTEAFF. As DNA, the CDR3 is TGTGCCAGTAGTATCACAAAGATGAACACTGAAGCTTTCTTT.